This T cell receptor beta chain appears in the sequencing data of a study of shared clonotypes between healthy human individuals. This clone was counted once. CD45RO-negative, CCR7-positively selected cells formed the naive CD8 fraction, excluding terminally differentiated effector memory CD45RA+ cells. Assay: immunoSEQ multiplex PCR; the TCRdb copy retains only in-frame clones and omits some. Found here are some 2 million clones, just under 95% of them singletons; the top ten hold roughly 1%. The CDR3 length is 16 residues. Sequencing was carried out using naive CD8+ T cells sorted from blood. This TCR came from a man in his late teens or twenties in good health. The J gene is TRBJ2-7, the V gene TRBV21-1; the table's D call TRBD1 went unverified against the DNA. TRBV21-1 represents a pseudogene. DNA of the CDR3: TGTGCCAGCAGGCACCCGGGACAGGGACCCTCCTACGAGCAGTACTTC. It yields the protein CASRHPGQGPSYEQYF.